What follows are 30 T cell receptor beta chains derived from one specimen sequenced in a study of T cells in Graves' hyperthyroidism and ophthalmopathy. Amplified TCR beta CDR3 regions derived from RNA transcripts. When the TCR CDR3 underwent first-round RT-PCR, the HTBI primer set was used. TCRdb independently ran MiXCR on the multiplex PCR reads; one entry per CDR3 protein. The sample contains a few hundred thousand distinct CDR3 sequences, approximately 18% of which appear only once. Sequenced sample: blood. The receptor source for this set is a young man with Graves' ophthalmopathy.

The chain joins TRBV19 to TRBJ1-5, with a possible D match to TRBD1 (5 bases). Per the germline V gene, CDR1 is LNHDA and CDR2 is SQIVND (reference sequence). The length of the CDR3 is 18 residues. Trimming pared 3 bases from V and 4 bases from J, leaving 22 bases between. Here the CDR3 reads CASSIPSGGGDLNQPQHF. In nucleotides, the CDR3 is TGTGCCAGTAGTATCCCGAGCGGCGGCGGGGACCTTAATCAGCCCCAGCATTTT.

The chain combines TRBV30 with TRBJ1-4; no definite D call. Trimming pared 6 bases from V and 4 bases from J, leaving 9 bases between. This CDR3 is built from 12 residues. CDR1 is GTSNPN and CDR2 is SVGIG in the germline V gene (reference sequence). CDR3 protein: CACSRDNEKLFF. CDR3 in DNA: TGTGCCTGTTCAAGGGATAATGAAAAACTGTTTTTT.

The table lists this clonotype with a few counts. The chain is built from TRBV5-1 and TRBJ2-3; 7 bases fit TRBD1. The CDR3 is 14 amino acids. Germline-derived CDR1 and CDR2 are SGHRS and YFSETQ. Germline trimming cut 4 bases from V and 3 bases from J; bases unmatched to any gene: 5. CDR3 sequence reads: CASSLGQFTDTQYF. CDR3 bases: TGCGCCAGCAGCCTGGGACAGTTTACAGATACGCAGTATTTT.

This clonotype was seen ten or more times. The rearrangement joins TRBV6-1 to TRBJ1-1; 8 nucleotides align to TRBD1. With 7 bases clipped from V and 0 bases from J, the junction kept 4 bases outside the gene matches. The CDR3 is 14 amino acids. Germline loops: CDR1 MNHNS, CDR2 SASEGT. CDR3 nucleotides: TGTGCCAGCACTAAGACAGGGGTGAACACTGAAGCTTTCTTT. Translating gives CASTKTGVNTEAFF.

In regard to this clonotype: Just one base apart from a much larger clone, this may be a read error. The chain employs TRBV6-1 and TRBJ2-7; 12 bases are shared with TRBD1. CDR1 and CDR2 (germline): MNHNS, SASEGT. This CDR3 contains 15 residues. CDR3 sequence: CAGSEMGQGAYEQYF. CDR3 coding DNA: TGTGCCGGCAGTGAAATGGGACAGGGGGCTTACGAGCAGTACTTC.

This clonotype appeared many times. The chain uses TRBV6-1 and TRBJ2-3, with D unclear. V lost 2 bases and J lost 2, with 14 bases in between. CDR1 is MNHNS and CDR2 is SASEGT in the germline V gene. CDR3 length: 16 residues. CDR3 protein: CASSEKVLWYTDTQYF. In DNA form, the CDR3 reads TGTGCCAGCAGTGAAAAAGTCTTATGGTACACAGATACGCAGTATTTT.

This clonotype has at least ten counts. The V gene is TRBV20-1, the J gene TRBJ2-1, with 15 nucleotides matching TRBD2. The V gene end was trimmed by 5 bases and the J gene end by 10 bases; junction bases not matched to a gene: 9. There are 15 residues in the CDR3. Germline CDR1 DFQATT, CDR2 SNEGSKA (reference sequence). The DNA for the CDR3 is TGCAGTGCTTCCCGGACTAGCGGGGGGGCATTGGAGCAGTTCTTC. It encodes CSASRTSGGALEQFF.

At least ten counts were recorded for this clonotype. V gene TRBV15 combines with J gene TRBJ2-1; the match to TRBD1 covers 8 bases. Germline-derived CDR1 and CDR2 are LNHNV and YYDKDF (reference sequence). The CDR3 contains 14 residues. V shed 5 bases, J shed 0 bases, and the junction held 0 bases outside the gene matches. CDR3 DNA sequence: TGTGCCACCAGCGACAGGGGCTCCTACAATGAGCAGTTCTTC. It translates to CATSDRGSYNEQFF.

The chain has TRBV19 and TRBJ1-3; no reliable D call. There are 15 residues in the CDR3. V was shortened by 3 bases and J by 0 bases, with 9 bases between the two germline ends. Germline values: CDR1 LNHDA, CDR2 SQIVND (reference sequence). CDR3 sequence: CASSMSVSSGNTIYF. In nucleotides, the CDR3 is TGTGCCAGTAGTATGAGCGTCTCCTCTGGAAACACCATATATTTT. Filled out from reference TRBV19 and TRBJ1-3, the complete variable domain reads DGGITQSPKYLFRKEGQNVTLSCEQNLNHDAMYWYRQDPGQGLRLIYYSQIVNDFQKGDIAEGYSVSREKKESFPLTVTSAQKNPTAFYLCASSMSVSSGNTIYFGEGSWLTVV.

This clonotype was detected once. J is TRBJ1-3 and V is TRBV19; 9 bases map to TRBD1. J lost 3 bases, V lost 6 bases, and 6 bases had no gene match. CDR1 is LNHDA, CDR2 SQIVND, per germline (reference sequence). This CDR3 has 15 amino acids. The CDR3 reads CASSITGGFGNTIYF. The DNA of the CDR3 is TGTGCCAGTAGCATCACAGGGGGCTTTGGAAACACCATATATTTT.

This clonotype has ten or more counts. The genes are TRBV7-8 and TRBJ1-5, with 8 bases matching TRBD1. Trimming cost V 4 bases and J 4 bases; bases outside gene matches: 3. CDR3 length: 14 residues. Germline V gene lookup returns CDR1 SGHVS and CDR2 FQNEAQ. The CDR3 sequence: CASSSRQGNQPQHF. DNA of the CDR3: TGTGCCAGCAGCTCCCGACAGGGGAATCAGCCCCAGCATTTT.

This clonotype has a count of ten or more. The V and J genes are TRBV28 and TRBJ1-5; 7 positions agree with TRBD1. V gave up 5 bases and J gave up 15 bases; unmatched junction bases: 10. The CDR3 runs to 12 residues. Germline V gives CDR1 MDHEN, CDR2 SYDVKM. CDR3 in amino acids: CASSRPTGLGHF. Here the CDR3 DNA reads TGTGCCAGCAGTCGACCGACAGGGCTCGGGCATTTT.

With respect to this clonotype: Given a much more abundant clone one base away, this may be a read error. The chain combines TRBV28 with TRBJ1-2, with D tentatively TRBD1 (6 bases). Trimming took 11 bases from V and 4 from J, leaving 20 bases between them. From germline, CDR1 is MDHEN and CDR2 SYDVKM. The length of the CDR3 is 14 residues. CDR3 coding DNA: TGTGCCGGCATGGGGGGGCGACAGCCCTATGGCTACACCTTC. It translates to CAGMGGRQPYGYTF.

This clonotype has at least ten counts. V and J are TRBV7-8 and TRBJ2-1; no clear D gene. The CDR3 is 15 residues long. Germline-derived CDR1 and CDR2 are SGHVS and FQNEAQ. V was shortened by 5 bases and J by 6 bases, with 17 bases between the two germline ends. The CDR3 DNA reads as TGTGCCAGCAGCCCTCGCAGATTCCGTCCCAATGAGCAGTTCTTC. This sequence encodes CASSPRRFRPNEQFF.

In its sample, this clonotype was seen a few times. The chain links TRBV5-6 to TRBJ1-2; D not certain. The CDR3 runs to 12 residues. Trimming removed 4 bases at V and 2 bases at J, with 6 bases between. The germline gives CDR1 SGHDT, CDR2 YYEEEE. The CDR3, as DNA: TGTGCCAGCAGCGCTTTCAACTATGGCTACACCTTC. Translating gives CASSAFNYGYTF.

This clonotype was seen at least ten times. CDR3 amino acids: CASSHGPAGELFF. CDR3 in DNA: TGTGCCAGCAGCCATGGTCCGGCCGGGGAGCTGTTTTTT. The chain joins TRBV3-1 to TRBJ2-2; D uncertain. Trimming took off 3 bases at V and 6 bases at J, with 8 bases between the two ends. Germline V lookup: CDR1 LGHDT, CDR2 YNNKEL (reference sequence). The CDR3 length is 13 residues.

At least ten counts were recorded for this clonotype. V is TRBV7-2 and J is TRBJ2-7; D is possibly TRBD1 or TRBD2 (5 bases each). V lost 3 bases, J lost 6 bases, and 12 bases lay in between. There are 13 residues in the CDR3. Germline assignment: CDR1 SGHTA and CDR2 FQGNSA. For the CDR3, the DNA is TGTGCCAGCAGCTTCACCGGGACGGGCGAGCAGTACTTC. It specifies CASSFTGTGEQYF. Drawing the rest from reference TRBV7-2 and TRBJ2-7, the complete variable domain is GAGVSQSPSNKVTEKGKDVELRCDPISGHTALYWYRQSLGQGLEFLIYFQGNSAPDKSGLPSDRFSAERTGGSVSTLTIQRTQQEDSAVYLCASSFTGTGEQYFGPGTRLTVT.

This clonotype was observed a few times. The CDR3 region has the DNA TGTGCCAGCAGCTCCTATAGCGGGGGAGGATACGAGCAGTACTTC. Translation: CASSSYSGGGYEQYF. The V and J genes are TRBV5-4 and TRBJ2-7; TRBD2 aligns across 9 bases. The CDR3 is made up of 15 amino acids. J was trimmed by 4 bases and V by 3 bases; bases with no gene match: 8. Germline values: CDR1 SGHNT, CDR2 YYREEE (reference sequence).

This clonotype was counted at least ten times. This chain links TRBV7-9 with TRBJ1-6, with TRBD1 matching over 7 bases. Germline V gene sequence: CDR1 SEHNR, CDR2 FQNEAQ (reference sequence). This CDR3 spans 14 amino acids. With V trimmed by 4 bases and J by 9 bases, 6 bases remained unmatched. The CDR3 loop is CASSSQGPGSPLHF. The CDR3 DNA sequence: TGTGCCAGCAGCTCACAGGGGCCGGGTTCACCCCTCCACTTT.

This clonotype has more than one count but fewer than ten. The chain joins TRBV6-1 to TRBJ1-1; unclear D gene. The CDR3 spans 11 residues. V lost 6 bases to trimming and J lost 5 bases, with 7 bases between them. Germline-derived CDR1 and CDR2 are MNHNS and SASEGT. In DNA, the CDR3 is TGTGCCAGCAGAACAAGGACTGAAGCTTTCTTT. Translation gives CASRTRTEAFF.

V is TRBV14 and J is TRBJ1-2, with a possible D match to TRBD1 (5 bases). Germline V gives CDR1 SGHDN, CDR2 FVKESK. CDR3 length: 13 residues. Trimming cost V 1 base and J 7 bases, with 10 bases left between them. The CDR3 protein is CASSQAGTGGYTF. Here the CDR3 DNA reads TGTGCCAGCAGCCAAGCAGGGACGGGTGGCTACACCTTC. The whole variable domain, filled in from reference TRBV14 and TRBJ1-2, reads EAGVTQFPSHSVIEKGQTVTLRCDPISGHDNLYWYRRVMGKEIKFLLHFVKESKQDESGMPNNRFLAERTGGTYSTLKVQPAELEDSGVYFCASSQAGTGGYTFGSGTRLTVV.

This clonotype has a count of ten or more. This chain joins TRBV12-3 or TRBV12-4 and TRBJ2-7; the match to TRBD1 covers 7 bases. Trimming cost V 6 bases and J 6 bases; bases outside gene matches: 11. This CDR3 spans 14 amino acids. CDR3 amino acids: CASSDTTQGREQYF. The CDR3 nucleotides read TGTGCCAGCAGCGACACGACACAGGGGCGCGAGCAGTACTTC.

This clonotype was recorded once. The chain employs TRBV7-9 and TRBJ2-5; D is unclear. This CDR3 comprises 12 residues. Trimming removed 8 bases from V and 3 bases from J, with 10 bases in between. In germline, CDR1 is SEHNR, CDR2 FQNEAQ (reference sequence). CDR3: CASRPLEETQYF. Written as DNA, the CDR3 is TGTGCCAGCCGACCGTTAGAAGAGACCCAGTACTTC. Together with reference TRBV7-9 and TRBJ2-5, the CDR3 gives the full variable domain: DTGVSQNPRHKITKRGQNVTFRCDPISEHNRLYWYRQTLGQGPEFLTYFQNEAQLEKSRLLSDRFSAERPKGSFSTLEIQRTEQGDSAMYLCASRPLEETQYFGPGTRLLVL.

This CDR3 is CASSDLPRGPNTEAFF. The CDR3 nucleotides are TGTGCCAGCAGCGATCTTCCCCGGGGTCCGAACACTGAAGCTTTCTTT. The chain joins TRBV9 to TRBJ1-1; the D is unclear. Trimming removed 3 bases at V and 1 base at J, with 16 bases between. Germline loops: CDR1 SGDLS, CDR2 YYNGEE. The CDR3 covers 16 residues.

This clonotype has only a few counts. The V call is TRBV24-1, the J call TRBJ2-2, with 7 positions matching TRBD1. The CDR3 spans 17 residues. V lost 3 bases to trimming and J lost 4 bases; unmatched junction nucleotides: 10. Looked up from germline, CDR1 is KGHDR and CDR2 is SFDVKD. CDR3 sequence reads: CATSDPNRQGATGELFF. The CDR3 DNA reads as TGTGCCACCAGTGATCCCAACCGACAGGGTGCCACCGGGGAGCTGTTTTTT.

This clonotype was seen a few times. CDR3 sequence: CASTKNEGSGGYTF. CDR3 coding DNA: TGTGCCAGCACCAAAAATGAGGGGTCGGGGGGCTACACCTTC. The V call is TRBV6-1, the J call TRBJ1-2; D might be TRBD1 (5 bases). V was trimmed by 7 bases and J by 8 bases, leaving 20 bases between them. Germline CDR1 is MNHNS and CDR2 is SASEGT. The CDR3 covers 14 residues.

This clonotype was observed many times. The chain couples TRBV6-2 or TRBV6-3 to TRBJ1-2; a possible D gene is TRBD1 (6 bases). Germline CDR1 reads MNHEY; CDR2 reads SVGEGT. V shed 7 bases and J shed 8 bases, with 14 bases lying between them. CDR3 length equals 12 residues. The CDR3 DNA reads as TGTGCCAGCACCCTCGGGGGGGCCGGCTACACCTTC. It encodes CASTLGGAGYTF.

V usage is TRBV24-1 and J usage is TRBJ2-7, with a tentative D call TRBD1 (6 bases). CDR3 size: 14 residues. Trimming stripped 2 bases from V and 7 bases from J, with 14 bases between. The germline V gene has CDR1 KGHDR and CDR2 SFDVKD. CDR3 coding DNA: TGTGCCACCAGTGATTCCGGGACACTTGGAGAGCAGTACTTC. It encodes CATSDSGTLGEQYF.

The chain employs TRBV9 and TRBJ1-2; TRBD1 matches 7 bases. CDR3 length: 13 amino acids. Per germline, CDR1 SGDLS and CDR2 YYNGEE. V was pared by 1 base and J by 7 bases, with 4 bases of the junction left unmatched. Here the CDR3 DNA reads TGTGCCAGCAGCGTAACACACAGGGGTGGCTACACCTTC. It encodes CASSVTHRGGYTF.

This clonotype was recorded at least ten times. The rearrangement links TRBV6-1 to TRBJ2-7; tentative D call: TRBD2 (5 bases). Germline-derived CDR1 and CDR2 are MNHNS and SASEGT. This CDR3 has 13 residues. Trimming took 8 bases from V and 3 from J, leaving 14 bases between them. The CDR3 bases are TGTGCCAGCGGGCCCCGGGGTGACTACGAGCAGTACTTC. Protein product: CASGPRGDYEQYF.